This entry features one T cell receptor (beta chain) sequence. What it binds is not known. In germline, CDR1 is MDHEN, CDR2 SYDVKM. Trimming at V came to 5 bases and at J to 8 bases, leaving 13 bases not matched to a gene. This CDR3 has 16 amino acids. The isolated RNA, all of it, was reverse transcribed, so expressed TCRB transcripts were what got sequenced. Assay: immunoSEQ multiplex PCR; the TCRdb copy retains only in-frame clones and omits some. The table lists about 230,000 clones, 16% of them singletons. The data were taken from a study of beta chain features in type 1 diabetes. For the study at large: Taken together, all samples contributed 107,917,701 examined sorted cells. General study results and limits: Type 1 diabetes patients had moderately but significantly shorter TCRB CDR3s in all four CD4+ subsets. Patients and controls would share equally any PCR tilt toward shorter templates.

V gene TRBV28 combines with J gene TRBJ2-1; 9 bases fit TRBD2. Sample: naive CD4+ T cells from blood. This sequence was found in a man aged 25-40 years with type 1 diabetes. CDR3: CASSPHGSGSGDEQFF. The CDR3 nucleotides read TGTGCCAGCAGTCCACATGGTAGCGGGAGCGGCGATGAGCAGTTCTTC.